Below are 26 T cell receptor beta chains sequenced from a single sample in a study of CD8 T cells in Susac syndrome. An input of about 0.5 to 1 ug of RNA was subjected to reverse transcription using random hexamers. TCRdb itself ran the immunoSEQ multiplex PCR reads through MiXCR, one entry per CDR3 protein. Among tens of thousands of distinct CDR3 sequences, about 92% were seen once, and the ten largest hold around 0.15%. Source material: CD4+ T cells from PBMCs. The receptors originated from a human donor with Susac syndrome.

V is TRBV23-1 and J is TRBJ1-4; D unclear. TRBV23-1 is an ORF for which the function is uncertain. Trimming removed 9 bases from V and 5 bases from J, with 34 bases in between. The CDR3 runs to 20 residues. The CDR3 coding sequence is TGCGCCAGGGTAAAGGATTGCCGGCTCCTGGGCTCAGGTCCAAATGAAAAACTGTTTTTT. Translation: CARVKDCRLLGSGPNEKLFF.

CDR3 coding DNA: TGTGCCAGCTCCCCCGTGGAGACCCAGTACTTC. This gives the protein CASSPVETQYF. The chain recombines TRBV18 with TRBJ2-5; D not certain. Germline CDR1 and CDR2: KGHSH and LQKENI. The CDR3 has 11 residues. V gave up 6 bases and J gave up 5 bases, with 7 bases separating them.

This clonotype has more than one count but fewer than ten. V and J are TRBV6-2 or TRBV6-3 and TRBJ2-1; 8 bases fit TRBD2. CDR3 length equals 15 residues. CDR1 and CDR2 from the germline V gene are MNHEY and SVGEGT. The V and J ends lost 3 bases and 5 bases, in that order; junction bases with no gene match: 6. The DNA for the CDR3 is TGTGCCAGCAGTTATATAGCGGGGATACACAATGAGCAGTTCTTC. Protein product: CASSYIAGIHNEQFF.

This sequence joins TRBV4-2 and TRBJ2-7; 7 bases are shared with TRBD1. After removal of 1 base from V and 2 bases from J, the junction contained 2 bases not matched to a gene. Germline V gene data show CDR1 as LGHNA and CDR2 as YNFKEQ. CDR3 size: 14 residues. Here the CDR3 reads CASSQAGQAYEQYF. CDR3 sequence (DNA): TGTGCCAGCAGCCAAGCCGGACAGGCCTACGAGCAGTACTTC.

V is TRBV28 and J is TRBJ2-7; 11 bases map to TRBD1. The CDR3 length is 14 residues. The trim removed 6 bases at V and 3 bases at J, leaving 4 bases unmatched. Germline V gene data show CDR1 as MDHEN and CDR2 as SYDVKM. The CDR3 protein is CASRIGTGGYEQYF. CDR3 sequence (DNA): TGTGCCAGCAGGATTGGGACAGGGGGCTACGAGCAGTACTTC.

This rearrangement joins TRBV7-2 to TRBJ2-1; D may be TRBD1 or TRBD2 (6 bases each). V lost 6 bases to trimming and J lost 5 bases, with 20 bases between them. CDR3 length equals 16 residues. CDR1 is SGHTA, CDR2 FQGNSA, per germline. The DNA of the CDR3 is TGTGCCAGCAGTGCAGCCGGGGGCGCCGTCCACAATGAGCAGTTCTTC. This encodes CASSAAGGAVHNEQFF.

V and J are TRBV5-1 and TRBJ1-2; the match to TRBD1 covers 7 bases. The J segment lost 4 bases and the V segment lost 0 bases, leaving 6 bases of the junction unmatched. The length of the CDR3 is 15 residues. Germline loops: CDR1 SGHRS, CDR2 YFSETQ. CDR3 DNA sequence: TGCGCCAGCAGCTTGGACGGACAGGCTGCCTATGGCTACACCTTC. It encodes CASSLDGQAAYGYTF.

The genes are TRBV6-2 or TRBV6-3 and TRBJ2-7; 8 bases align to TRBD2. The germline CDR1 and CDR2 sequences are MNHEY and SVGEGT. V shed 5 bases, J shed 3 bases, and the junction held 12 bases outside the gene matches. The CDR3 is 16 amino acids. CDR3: CASSPPGRRGGYEQYF. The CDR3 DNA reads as TGTGCCAGCAGTCCCCCCGGTCGTCGGGGGGGCTACGAGCAGTACTTC.

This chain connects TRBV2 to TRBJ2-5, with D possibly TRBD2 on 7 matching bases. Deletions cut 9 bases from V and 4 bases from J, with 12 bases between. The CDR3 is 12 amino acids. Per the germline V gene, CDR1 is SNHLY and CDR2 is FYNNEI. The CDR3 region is CASSGEGETQYF. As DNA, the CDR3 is TGTGCCAGTTCAGGGGAGGGAGAGACCCAGTACTTC. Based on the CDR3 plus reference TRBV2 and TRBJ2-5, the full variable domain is EPEVTQTPSHQVTQMGQEVILRCVPISNHLYFYWYRQILGQKVEFLVSFYNNEISEKSEIFDDQFSVERPDGSNFTLKIRSTKLEDSAMYFCASSGEGETQYFGPGTRLLVL.

DNA for the CDR3: TGCGCCAGCAGCTTGACCGGGACAGGGGTAGAAGGGACGCAGTATTTT. It encodes CASSLTGTGVEGTQYF. The gene calls are TRBV5-1 and TRBJ2-3; 10 positions agree with TRBD1. Losses at the gene ends were 1 base for V and 9 bases for J; bases not matched to a gene: 11. The CDR3 spans 16 residues. Germline assignment: CDR1 SGHRS and CDR2 YFSETQ. The entire variable domain, with the rest obtained from reference TRBV5-1 and TRBJ2-3, is as follows: KAGVTQTPRYLIKTRGQQVTLSCSPISGHRSVSWYQQTPGQGLQFLFEYFSETQRNKGNFPGRFSGRQFSNSRSEMNVSTLELGDSALYLCASSLTGTGVEGTQYFGPGTRLTVL.

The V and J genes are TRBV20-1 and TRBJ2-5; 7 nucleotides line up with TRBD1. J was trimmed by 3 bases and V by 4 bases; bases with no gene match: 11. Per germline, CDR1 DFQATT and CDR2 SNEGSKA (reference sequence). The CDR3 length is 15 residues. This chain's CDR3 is CSANIRGQGKETQYF. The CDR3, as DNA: TGCAGTGCTAACATTAGGGGGCAGGGGAAAGAGACCCAGTACTTC.

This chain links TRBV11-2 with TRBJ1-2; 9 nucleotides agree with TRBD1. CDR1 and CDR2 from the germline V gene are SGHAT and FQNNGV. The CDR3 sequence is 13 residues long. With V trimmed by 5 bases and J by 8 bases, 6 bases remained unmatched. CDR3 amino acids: CASSVRDRDGYTF. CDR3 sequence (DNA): TGTGCCAGCAGCGTCCGGGACAGGGACGGCTACACCTTC.

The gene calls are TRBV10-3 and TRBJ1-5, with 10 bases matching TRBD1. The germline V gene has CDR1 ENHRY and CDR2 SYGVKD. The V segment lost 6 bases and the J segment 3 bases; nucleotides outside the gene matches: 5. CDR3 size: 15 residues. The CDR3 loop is CAISSTGGHNQPQHF. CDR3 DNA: TGTGCCATCAGCTCGACAGGGGGCCACAATCAGCCCCAGCATTTT.

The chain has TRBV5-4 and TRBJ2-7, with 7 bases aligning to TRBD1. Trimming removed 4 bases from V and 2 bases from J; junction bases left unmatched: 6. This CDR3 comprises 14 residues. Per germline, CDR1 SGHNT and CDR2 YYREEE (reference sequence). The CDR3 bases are TGTGCCAGCAGCCCGTTACAGGGGACCTACGAGCAGTACTTC. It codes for CASSPLQGTYEQYF.

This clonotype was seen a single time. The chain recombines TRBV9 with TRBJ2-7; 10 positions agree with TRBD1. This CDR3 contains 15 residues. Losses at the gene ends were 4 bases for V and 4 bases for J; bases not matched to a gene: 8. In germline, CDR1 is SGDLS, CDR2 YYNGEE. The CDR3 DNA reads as TGTGCCAGCAGCTCGCAGACAGGGGGCCCGTACGAGCAGTACTTC. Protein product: CASSSQTGGPYEQYF.

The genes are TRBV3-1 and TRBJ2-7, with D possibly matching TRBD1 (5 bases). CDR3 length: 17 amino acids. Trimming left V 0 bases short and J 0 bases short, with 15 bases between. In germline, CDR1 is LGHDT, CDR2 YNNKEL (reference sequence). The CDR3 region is CASSQDFGRQYSYEQYF. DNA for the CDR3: TGTGCCAGCAGCCAAGATTTCGGCAGACAGTACTCCTACGAGCAGTACTTC.

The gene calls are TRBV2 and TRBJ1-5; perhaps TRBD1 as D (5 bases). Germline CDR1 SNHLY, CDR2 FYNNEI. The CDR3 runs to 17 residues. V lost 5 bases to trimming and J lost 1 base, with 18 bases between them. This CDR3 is CASSSRTTRLSNQPQHF. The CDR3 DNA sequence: TGTGCCAGCAGTAGCAGGACAACAAGGTTGAGCAATCAGCCCCAGCATTTT.

CDR3 in amino acids: CASSQDSESRGPNTDTQYF. The CDR3 coding sequence is TGCGCCAGCAGCCAAGATTCGGAGAGTAGGGGGCCCAACACAGATACGCAGTATTTT. The gene calls are TRBV4-1 and TRBJ2-3; 7 bases fit TRBD1. The CDR3 sequence is 19 residues long. Germline CDR1 MGHRA, CDR2 YSYEKL. V lost 0 bases to trimming and J lost 2 bases; unmatched junction nucleotides: 14.

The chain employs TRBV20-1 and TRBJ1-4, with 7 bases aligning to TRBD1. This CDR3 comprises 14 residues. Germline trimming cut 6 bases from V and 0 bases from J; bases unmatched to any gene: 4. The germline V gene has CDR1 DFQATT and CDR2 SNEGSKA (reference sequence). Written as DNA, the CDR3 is TGCAGTGCCATCGGACAGGCAACTAATGAAAAACTGTTTTTT. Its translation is CSAIGQATNEKLFF.

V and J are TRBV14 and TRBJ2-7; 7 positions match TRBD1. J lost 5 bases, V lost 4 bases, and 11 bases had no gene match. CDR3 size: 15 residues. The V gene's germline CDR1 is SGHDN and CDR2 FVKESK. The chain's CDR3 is CASSRAPGQNDEQYF. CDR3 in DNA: TGTGCCAGCAGCCGAGCGCCGGGACAGAATGACGAGCAGTACTTC.

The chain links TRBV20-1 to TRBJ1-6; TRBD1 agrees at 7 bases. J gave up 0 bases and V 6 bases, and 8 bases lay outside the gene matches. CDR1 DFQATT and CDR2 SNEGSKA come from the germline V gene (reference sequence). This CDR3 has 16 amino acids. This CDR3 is CSAWTGASSYNSPLHF. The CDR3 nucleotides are TGCAGTGCCTGGACAGGCGCTAGCTCCTATAATTCACCCCTCCACTTT.

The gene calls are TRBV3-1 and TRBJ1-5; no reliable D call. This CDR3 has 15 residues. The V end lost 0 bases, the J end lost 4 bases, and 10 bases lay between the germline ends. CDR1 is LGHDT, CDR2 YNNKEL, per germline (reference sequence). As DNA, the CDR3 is TGTGCCAGCAGCCAAGATTTAGAAGGGAATCAGCCCCAGCATTTT. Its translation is CASSQDLEGNQPQHF.

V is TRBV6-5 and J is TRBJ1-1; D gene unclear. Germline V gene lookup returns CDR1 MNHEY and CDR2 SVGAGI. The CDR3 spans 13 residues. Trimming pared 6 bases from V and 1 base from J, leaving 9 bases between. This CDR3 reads CASSLRRNTEAFF. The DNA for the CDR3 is TGTGCCAGCAGCCTTCGACGGAACACTGAAGCTTTCTTT.

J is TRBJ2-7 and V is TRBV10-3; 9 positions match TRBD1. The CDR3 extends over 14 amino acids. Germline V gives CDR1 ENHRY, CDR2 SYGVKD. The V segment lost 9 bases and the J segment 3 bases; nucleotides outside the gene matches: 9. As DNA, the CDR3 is TGTGCCATTTCCACCGGGACAGGGCACTACGAGCAGTACTTC. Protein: CAISTGTGHYEQYF.

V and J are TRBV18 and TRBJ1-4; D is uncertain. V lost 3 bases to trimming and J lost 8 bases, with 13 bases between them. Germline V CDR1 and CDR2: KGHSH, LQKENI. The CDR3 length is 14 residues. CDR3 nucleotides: TGTGCCAGCTCACCCTCGAAGGGCGGAGAAAAACTGTTTTTT. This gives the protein CASSPSKGGEKLFF.

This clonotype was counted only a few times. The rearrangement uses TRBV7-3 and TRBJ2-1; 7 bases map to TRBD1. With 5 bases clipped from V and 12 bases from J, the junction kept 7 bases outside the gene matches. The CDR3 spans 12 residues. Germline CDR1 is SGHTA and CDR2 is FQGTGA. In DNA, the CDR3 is TGTGCCAGCAGCGCCCGAGGGGGCGGGCAGTTCTTC. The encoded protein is CASSARGGGQFF.